The sequence of this T cell receptor beta chain was determined in a study of technical replicates of blood from several donors (dated by TCRdb to the late 2010s). About this clone itself: No cognate antigen has been identified for it. Base qualities are not at hand, and no much larger clone is one base apart.

The CDR1 and CDR2 encoded by the germline V gene (reference sequence) are MNHNY and SVGAGI. Taken from cysteine to phenylalanine, the CDR3 has 14 residues. The entry retains the CDR3 DNA only, 42 bases that are in frame from base 1. A distance of 21 bases separates the germline ends of V and J, which lose 6 bases and 12 bases respectively. Libraries were constructed by the immunoSEQ multiplex PCR assay. This immuneACCESS table, as held by TCRdb, lists in-frame sequences with V and J called but not all clones. Of the missing ones, under half trace to an unresolved V gene in checked studies; the others have no known cause. A total of around 62,000 clones appear in this sample, 95% to 97% of them only once. The ten top clones hold about 0.24% of the sample.

Recombination linked TRBV6-6 to TRBJ2-1; a tentative D call is TRBD1 (5 bases match). The TCR comes from a human donor in good health. The specimen was T cells isolated from PBMCs. The bases are TGTGCCAGCAGGAATGGGGCCTTTACAAGGTTGCAGTTCTTC. Its protein is CASRNGAFTRLQFF.